This passage covers 22 T cell receptor beta chains from one sample sequenced in a study of early T cells in non-severe SARS-CoV-2 infection. TCRdb ran MiXCR on the 5' RACE reads and lists one entry per CDR3 protein. The sample records about 50,000 distinct CDR3 sequences, roughly 5.4% being singletons. Here the sequenced sample was whole blood, taken at baseline. The receptors stem from an adult who was a healthcare worker with PCR-confirmed SARS-CoV-2 infection or an uninfected control (not recorded which).

This clonotype was picked up many times. J is TRBJ2-7 and V is TRBV11-2; no clear D gene. V shed 3 bases and J shed 6 bases, with 9 bases lying between them. Per the germline V gene, CDR1 is SGHAT and CDR2 is FQNNGV. This CDR3 contains 12 residues. Written as DNA, the CDR3 is TGTGCCAGCAGCTTGGGCCTTGGCGAGCAGTACTTC. The encoded protein is CASSLGLGEQYF.

This clonotype was observed at least ten times. The genes are TRBV20-1 and TRBJ2-3; D is perhaps TRBD2 (5 bases). V dropped 0 bases and J dropped 11 bases, with 15 bases sitting between them. This CDR3 spans 13 amino acids. Germline CDR1 is DFQATT and CDR2 is SNEGSKA (reference sequence). CDR3 coding DNA: TGCAGTGCTAGAGATCCCGGAGTAGGGAGGCAGTATTTT. Its translation is CSARDPGVGRQYF.

This clonotype was found many times. CDR3 bases: TGCAGCGCCTGGCCGGGCGACACAGATACGCAGTATTTT. Its translation: CSAWPGDTDTQYF. This rearrangement joins TRBV29-1 to TRBJ2-3; D not resolved. The CDR3 loop spans 13 amino acids. The germline CDR1 and CDR2 sequences are SQVTM and ANQGSEA. V lost 7 bases, J lost 2 bases, and 13 bases lay in between.

This clonotype was observed at least ten times. V gene TRBV18 combines with J gene TRBJ1-1; D remains unclear. Germline CDR1 KGHSH, CDR2 LQKENI. This CDR3 is built from 13 residues. The V end was cut by 0 bases, the J end by 6 bases, with 8 bases between. Here the CDR3 reads CASSPPTGPEAFF. DNA for the CDR3: TGTGCCAGCTCACCACCCACCGGACCTGAAGCTTTCTTT.

The chain carries TRBV10-3 and TRBJ1-4; D is ambiguous. Trimming removed 6 bases from V and 14 bases from J, with 16 bases in between. The V gene's germline CDR1 is ENHRY and CDR2 SYGVKD. The CDR3 loop spans 12 amino acids. CDR3 nucleotides: TGTGCCATCAGCCGAGAAGGGTTTTGGCTGTTTTTT. This codes for CAISREGFWLFF.

Ten or more counts support this clonotype. The chain recombines TRBV9 with TRBJ2-3, with 8 bases identical to TRBD2. This CDR3 is 14 amino acids long. The V and J ends lost 3 bases and 2 bases, in that order; junction bases with no gene match: 2. Germline V gene lookup returns CDR1 SGDLS and CDR2 YYNGEE. The CDR3 sequence is CASSAGGATDTQYF. The CDR3 DNA reads TGTGCCAGCAGCGCCGGGGGGGCCACAGATACGCAGTATTTT.

In its sample, this clonotype was seen many times. The genes are TRBV29-1 and TRBJ1-1, with D possibly being TRBD1 (6 bases). V lost 4 bases, J lost 7 bases, and 22 bases lay in between. This CDR3 is 15 amino acids long. The germline V gene has CDR1 SQVTM and CDR2 ANQGSEA. CDR3 sequence reads: CSVGHLSGADVEAFF. Here the CDR3 DNA reads TGCAGCGTTGGGCATCTGTCAGGGGCTGACGTTGAAGCTTTCTTT.

This clonotype was observed many times. The rearrangement uses TRBV4-2 and TRBJ2-3; possible D gene TRBD2, 6 bases. Trimming shortened V by 0 bases and J by 7 bases, and 17 bases separated the two germline ends. Germline CDR1 LGHNA, CDR2 YNFKEQ. The CDR3 has 16 amino acids. The CDR3 DNA reads as TGTGCCAGCAGCCAAGAGGGGGGATTTACGACCTATACGCAGTATTTT. The encoded protein is CASSQEGGFTTYTQYF.

This clonotype was seen once. The DNA is omitted, as the CDR3 cannot be located on it reliably, and the CDR3 follows TCRdb's listing. This chain links TRBV6-5 with TRBJ2-3; TRBD1, the D gene given by the table, was not confirmed from the DNA. Germline CDR1 MNHEY, CDR2 SVGAGI. The CDR3 totals 17 residues, both ends included. The CDR3 sequence is CASSYSMVGGGADTRYF.

The table lists this clonotype with many counts. The chain has TRBV25-1 and TRBJ2-7, with TRBD1 matching over 8 bases. This CDR3 has 16 residues. Per the germline V gene, CDR1 is MGHDK and CDR2 is SYGVNS. V was pared by 5 bases and J by 3 bases, with 12 bases of the junction left unmatched. CDR3 protein: CASSTGDRSENYEQYF. CDR3 sequence (DNA): TGTGCCAGCAGTACGGGGGACAGGTCAGAAAACTACGAGCAGTACTTC.

This clonotype was counted at least ten times. This chain uses TRBV5-1 with TRBJ2-1, with D perhaps matching TRBD2 (6 bases). V lost 4 bases and J lost 6, with 14 bases in between. The CDR3 is made up of 14 amino acids. CDR1 SGHRS and CDR2 YFSETQ come from the germline V gene. CDR3 sequence (DNA): TGCGCCAGCAGCCTTGACAGACTAGTCAATGAGCAGTTCTTC. Its translation: CASSLDRLVNEQFF. Full variable domain (outside the CDR3, taken from reference TRBV5-1 and TRBJ2-1): KAGVTQTPRYLIKTRGQQVTLSCSPISGHRSVSWYQQTPGQGLQFLFEYFSETQRNKGNFPGRFSGRQFSNSRSEMNVSTLELGDSALYLCASSLDRLVNEQFFGPGTRLTVL.

The chain combines TRBV12-3 or TRBV12-4 with TRBJ1-6; TRBD1 might be the D (6 bases). The ends were cut back, 3 bases at V and 5 bases at J, with 8 bases in the middle. This CDR3 comprises 14 residues. This CDR3 reads CASSLGGNNSPLHF. CDR3 coding DNA: TGTGCCAGCAGTTTGGGGGGCAATAATTCACCCCTCCACTTT.

This clonotype occurred many times. V usage is TRBV10-1 and J usage is TRBJ2-7; D unresolved. CDR3 length: 14 residues. The germline gives CDR1 WNHNN, CDR2 SYGVQD (reference sequence). V was clipped by 6 bases and J by 2 bases, with 14 bases between them. Here the CDR3 reads CASSQHRDTYEQYF. In DNA, the CDR3 is TGCGCCAGCAGCCAACATAGGGATACCTACGAGCAGTACTTC.

This clonotype was seen a few times. The chain recombines TRBV27 with TRBJ2-1; TRBD1 matches at 9 bases. The V segment lost 6 bases and the J segment 4 bases; nucleotides outside the gene matches: 4. The V gene's germline CDR1 is MNHEY and CDR2 SMNVEV (reference sequence). The CDR3 consists of 14 residues. The CDR3 spells CASSQDRGYNEQFF. Here the CDR3 DNA reads TGTGCCAGCAGCCAGGACAGGGGATACAATGAGCAGTTCTTC.

The CDR3 sequence: CASSTRTAHSYEQYF. CDR3 DNA: TGTGCCAGCAGTACTAGGACGGCCCACTCCTACGAGCAGTACTTC. The chain combines TRBV27 with TRBJ2-7, with D possibly being TRBD2 (5 bases). The CDR3 loop spans 15 amino acids. The V and J ends lost 5 bases and 0 bases respectively, with 14 bases between them. Looked up from germline, CDR1 is MNHEY and CDR2 is SMNVEV (reference sequence).

This clonotype has a count of ten or more. The chain has TRBV5-5 and TRBJ2-3; D is undetermined. This CDR3 is built from 17 residues. Germline assignment: CDR1 SGHKS and CDR2 YYEKEE (reference sequence). V lost 4 bases and J lost 0, with 18 bases in between. Written as DNA, the CDR3 is TGTGCCAGCAGCCCGACCAGAGGATTAAGAAGCACAGATACGCAGTATTTT. Translating it yields CASSPTRGLRSTDTQYF.

By share, this clonotype counts as medium-sized. The rearrangement uses TRBV20-1 and TRBJ2-4; 12 bases align to TRBD2. This CDR3 region has 15 residues. V was clipped by 3 bases and J by 5 bases; unmatched bases: 5. Germline assignment: CDR1 DFQATT and CDR2 SNEGSKA (reference sequence). The CDR3 nucleotides are TGCAGTGCTAGCCTAGCGGGAGGGCTTGAAAACATTCAGTACTTC. This translates into CSASLAGGLENIQYF.

This clonotype was found many times. The chain combines TRBV30 with TRBJ2-7, with 10 bases aligning to TRBD2. The CDR3 totals 14 residues. Germline V gene data show CDR1 as GTSNPN and CDR2 as SVGIG (reference sequence). The trim removed 3 bases at V and 4 bases at J, leaving 6 bases unmatched. The CDR3 DNA is TGTGCCTGGAGGCCTAGCGGGAGTGGGTACGAGCAGTACTTC. Protein product: CAWRPSGSGYEQYF.

This clonotype was counted at least ten times. V is TRBV5-1 and J is TRBJ2-3, with TRBD1 matching 7 bases. Trimming at V came to 4 bases and at J to 1 base, leaving 9 bases not matched to a gene. Germline CDR1 is SGHRS and CDR2 is YFSETQ. The CDR3 covers 16 residues. The CDR3 region is CASSGLTGSRTDTQYF. The CDR3 nucleotides are TGCGCCAGCAGCGGCTTGACAGGGTCGCGCACAGATACGCAGTATTTT.

This clonotype was counted at least ten times. The CDR3 region has the DNA TGTGCCAGCAGTTCACAGGGTCCAGAGACCCAGTACTTC. It encodes CASSSQGPETQYF. V gene TRBV27 combines with J gene TRBJ2-5; tentatively, D is TRBD1 (6 bases). Germline CDR1 and CDR2: MNHEY and SMNVEV (reference sequence). This CDR3 region has 13 residues. V was trimmed by 4 bases and J by 4 bases, leaving 10 bases between them.

Relative to its sample, this clonotype is medium-sized. This chain joins TRBV24-1 and TRBJ2-1, with unresolved D. The ends were cut back, 5 bases at V and 0 bases at J, with 13 bases in the middle. The CDR3 consists of 16 residues. In germline, CDR1 is KGHDR, CDR2 SFDVKD. The CDR3 sequence: CATSVPPESSYNEQFF. The CDR3 nucleotides are TGTGCCACCAGTGTACCCCCGGAGAGCTCCTACAATGAGCAGTTCTTC.

This clonotype was seen at least ten times. The chain recombines TRBV6-4 with TRBJ2-1; 9 bases agree with TRBD2. The ends lost 6 bases at V and 9 bases at J; junction bases unmatched: 12. Germline V gene lookup returns CDR1 MRHNA and CDR2 SNTAGT. The CDR3 covers 15 residues. The CDR3 sequence: CASSGLAGGPSEQFF. The CDR3 DNA is TGTGCCAGCAGCGGGCTGGCGGGAGGGCCGAGTGAGCAGTTCTTC.